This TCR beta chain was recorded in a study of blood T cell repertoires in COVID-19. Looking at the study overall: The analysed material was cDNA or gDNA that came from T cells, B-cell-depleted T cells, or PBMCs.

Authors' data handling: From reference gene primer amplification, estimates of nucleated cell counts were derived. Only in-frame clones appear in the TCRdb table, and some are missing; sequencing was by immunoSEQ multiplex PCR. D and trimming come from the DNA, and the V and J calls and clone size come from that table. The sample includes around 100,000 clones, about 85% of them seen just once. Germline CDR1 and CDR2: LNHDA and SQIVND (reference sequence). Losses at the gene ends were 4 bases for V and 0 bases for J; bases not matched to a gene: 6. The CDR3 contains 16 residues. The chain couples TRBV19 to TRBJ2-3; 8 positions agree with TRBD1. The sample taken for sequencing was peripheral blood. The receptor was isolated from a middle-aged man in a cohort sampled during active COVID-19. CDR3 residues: CASSTNDRGSTDTQYF. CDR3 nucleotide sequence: TGTGCCAGTAGTACAAACGACAGGGGTAGCACAGATACGCAGTATTTT.